This is a list of T cell receptor beta chains from one sample in a study of blood T cell repertoires in COVID-19. The protocol was immunoSEQ multiplex PCR, while the TCRdb copy is restricted to in-frame clones and leaves out a portion. The table has 150,000 to 180,000 clones, around 85% seen once. Sequencing was done on a sample of peripheral blood. The receptors stem from an older woman with acute or convalescent COVID-19. Both conserved end residues are part of each CDR3. The D gene is left open where the match is weak. For some rows the clone size is stated as once, few or many, or as a class when expanded; others skip it.

TRBV30	NA	TRBJ1-2	NA	TGTGCCTGGAGTTCCGCGGGGGGGCTCGGCTACACCTTC	CAWSSAGGLGYTF
TRBV19	NA	TRBJ1-3	NA	TGTGCCAGTAGCCCAAGCTTAAGAAACACCATATATTTT	CASSPSLRNTIYF
TRBV11-2	TRBD1	TRBJ2-5	NA	TGTGCCAGCAGCTATGGACAGGGGATGGGGACCCAGTACTTC	CASSYGQGMGTQYF
TRBV19	TRBD1	TRBJ2-2	once	TGTGCCAGTGTCCGGGACAGCCTGAACACCGGGGAGCTGTTTTTT	CASVRDSLNTGELFF
TRBV7-6	NA	TRBJ1-1	NA	TGTGCCAGCAGCTCCGCTGGGGCTAGGGGGAACACTGAAGCTTTCTTT	CASSSAGARGNTEAFF
TRBV6-6	NA	TRBJ1-1	NA	TGTGCCAGCAGTTACTCAGGGGCTGAAGCTTTCTTT	CASSYSGAEAFF
TRBV7-6	NA	TRBJ1-4	NA	TGTGCCAGCAGCTTAGCGAACAGTGCTAATGAAAAACTGTTTTTT	CASSLANSANEKLFF
TRBV9	NA	TRBJ2-1	NA	TGTGCCAGCAGCGTTCAAGTGGGACTGATCAATGAGCAGTTCTTC	CASSVQVGLINEQFF
TRBV3-1/TRBV3-2	TRBD2	TRBJ2-5	NA	TGTGCCAGCAGCCTCCCCCCGGGACTAGGGGGAGAGACCCAGTACTTC	CASSLPPGLGGETQYF
TRBV24-1	TRBD2	TRBJ2-1	NA	TGTGCCACCAACAGGAGGGAGGGGAGTGAGCAGTTCTTC	CATNRREGSEQFF
TRBV5-1	NA	TRBJ1-4	NA	TGCGCCAGCAGCCCAAGGACAGCCGCAACTAATGAAAAACTGTTTTTT	CASSPRTAATNEKLFF
TRBV7-3	NA	TRBJ2-1	few	TGTGCCAGCAGTTTTTATCGGGGCAATGAGCAGTTCTTC	CASSFYRGNEQFF
TRBV5-4	TRBD2	TRBJ2-1	few	TGTGCCAGCAGCTTCCGAGAAGCGGGGGGTGAGCAGTTCTTC	CASSFREAGGEQFF
TRBV30	NA	TRBJ2-3	NA	TGTGCCTGGAGTGGAGGCACAGATACGCAGTATTTT	CAWSGGTDTQYF